This is a list of T cell receptor beta chains from one sample in a study. TCRdb ran MiXCR on the 5' RACE reads and lists one entry per CDR3 protein. The sample carries around 30,000 distinct CDR3 sequences, approximately 30% recorded once. What was sequenced was tumor-infiltrating Tregs sorted from the breast tumor. These receptors all stem from a female donor with breast cancer. Both conserved end residues are part of each CDR3. Fields, in order: J gene, D gene, clone size, V gene, CDR3 protein, CDR3 DNA. The D gene is left open where the match is weak. Clone size is shown for a subset of rows, as once, few, many or a class of expanded clone.

J: TRBJ2-3
D: -
size: once
V: TRBV30
CDR3: CAWSIWGAPSTDTQYF
DNA: TGTGCCTGGAGTATATGGGGGGCGCCAAGCACAGATACGCAGTATTTT

J: TRBJ1-1
D: TRBD1
size: -
V: TRBV6-2/TRBV6-3
CDR3: CASSYTPQGRAFF
DNA: TGTGCCAGCAGTTACACCCCACAGGGGCGGGCTTTCTTT

J: TRBJ2-1
D: -
size: -
V: TRBV24-1
CDR3: CATSVFGSDEQFF
DNA: TGTGCCACCAGTGTATTCGGGAGTGATGAGCAGTTCTTC

J: TRBJ2-4
D: TRBD1
size: -
V: TRBV13
CDR3: CASSRTGAAAKNIQYF
DNA: TGTGCCAGCAGCCGAACAGGGGCCGCCGCCAAAAACATTCAGTACTTC

J: TRBJ2-1
D: TRBD2
size: few
V: TRBV2
CDR3: CASSAQTSAGEQFF
DNA: TGTGCCAGCAGTGCCCAGACTAGCGCGGGGGAGCAGTTCTTC

J: TRBJ1-2
D: TRBD1
size: few
V: TRBV5-1
CDR3: CASSWDRAHYTF
DNA: TGCGCCAGCAGCTGGGACAGGGCCCACTACACCTTC

J: TRBJ1-1
D: -
size: many
V: TRBV7-6
CDR3: CASRKTENTEAFF
DNA: TGTGCCAGCAGAAAGACAGAGAACACTGAAGCTTTCTTT

J: TRBJ1-1
D: -
size: many
V: TRBV4-2
CDR3: CASSAQGYTEAFF
DNA: TGTGCCAGCAGCGCCCAGGGATACACTGAAGCTTTCTTT

J: TRBJ1-2
D: TRBD1
size: -
V: TRBV9
CDR3: CASSVGQGADNYGYTF
DNA: TGTGCCAGCAGCGTAGGGCAGGGGGCAGATAACTATGGCTACACCTTC

J: TRBJ1-3
D: -
size: -
V: TRBV20-1
CDR3: CSASGGGNTIYF
DNA: TGCAGTGCTAGCGGTGGGGGAAACACCATATATTTT

J: TRBJ2-1
D: -
size: -
V: TRBV7-3
CDR3: CASSLESVDSSYNEQFF
DNA: TGTGCCAGCAGCTTAGAATCGGTGGACAGTTCCTACAATGAGCAGTTCTTC

J: TRBJ2-1
D: -
size: few
V: TRBV10-3
CDR3: CATNGGGDEQFF
DNA: TGTGCCACCAACGGCGGTGGGGACGAACAGTTCTTC

J: TRBJ1-1
D: -
size: few
V: TRBV12-3/TRBV12-4
CDR3: CASSFARKNTEAFF
DNA: TGTGCCAGCAGTTTTGCCAGGAAAAACACTGAAGCTTTCTTT

J: TRBJ1-2
D: -
size: many
V: TRBV20-1
CDR3: CSARGPGTYGYTF
DNA: TGCAGTGCTAGAGGCCCAGGGACCTATGGCTACACCTTC

J: TRBJ1-5
D: -
size: medium-sized
V: TRBV7-8
CDR3: CASSLRVGSNQPQHF
DNA: TGTGCCAGCAGCCTCAGGGTGGGAAGCAATCAGCCCCAGCATTTT

J: TRBJ1-6
D: TRBD1
size: -
V: TRBV20-1
CDR3: CSARGVGDRDSPLHF
DNA: TGCAGTGCTAGAGGGGTCGGGGACAGGGATTCACCCCTCCACTTT

J: TRBJ1-4
D: TRBD1
size: -
V: TRBV29-1
CDR3: CSVATSRGLGEKLFF
DNA: TGCAGCGTTGCCACATCCAGGGGGCTTGGTGAAAAACTGTTTTTT

J: TRBJ2-1
D: -
size: many
V: TRBV7-3
CDR3: CASSPRVSSYNEQFF
DNA: TGTGCCAGCAGCCCCAGGGTGAGCTCCTACAATGAGCAGTTCTTC

J: TRBJ2-1
D: TRBD2
size: -
V: TRBV24-1
CDR3: CTTSDPGLARRNEQFF
DNA: TGTACCACCAGTGACCCAGGACTAGCGCGCCGAAATGAGCAGTTCTTC

J: TRBJ2-1
D: -
size: many
V: TRBV11-2
CDR3: CASSPASRYEQFF
DNA: TGTGCCAGCAGCCCTGCTAGTCGATATGAGCAGTTCTTC

J: TRBJ2-7
D: -
size: few
V: TRBV15
CDR3: CATSRDGRGAYEQYF
DNA: TGTGCCACCAGCAGAGATGGGAGGGGGGCCTACGAGCAGTACTTC

J: TRBJ1-2
D: -
size: -
V: TRBV12-3/TRBV12-4
CDR3: CASSPKGSLSGYTF
DNA: TGTGCCAGCAGCCCGAAAGGGAGCCTCTCTGGCTACACCTTC

J: TRBJ2-6
D: -
size: many
V: TRBV7-3
CDR3: CASSRGGVSGANVLTF
DNA: TGTGCCAGCAGCCGGGGCGGGGTCTCTGGGGCCAACGTCCTGACTTTC

J: TRBJ1-1
D: -
size: -
V: TRBV20-1
CDR3: CSARGGRSAEAFF
DNA: TGCAGTGCTAGGGGGGGGAGGAGCGCTGAAGCTTTCTTT

J: TRBJ1-2
D: -
size: few
V: TRBV3-1
CDR3: CASSQGWKGYGYTF
DNA: TGTGCCAGCAGCCAAGGGTGGAAAGGTTATGGCTACACCTTC

J: TRBJ2-1
D: -
size: -
V: TRBV15
CDR3: CATSAVGGPYNEQFF
DNA: TGTGCCACCAGCGCAGTGGGGGGACCGTACAATGAGCAGTTCTTC

J: TRBJ2-7
D: -
size: -
V: TRBV20-1
CDR3: CSAYSGTGSYEQYF
DNA: TGCAGTGCTTATTCCGGGACTGGGTCCTACGAGCAGTACTTC

J: TRBJ1-1
D: -
size: -
V: TRBV6-1
CDR3: CASSERFGGSETFF
DNA: TGTGCCAGCAGTGAACGGTTCGGAGGTTCTGAAACATTCTTT

J: TRBJ2-7
D: TRBD1
size: many
V: TRBV6-5
CDR3: CAAGTGPYEQYF
DNA: TGTGCCGCCGGGACAGGGCCCTACGAGCAGTACTTC

J: TRBJ2-1
D: TRBD2
size: -
V: TRBV7-7
CDR3: CASSLGTSAEQFF
DNA: TGTGCTAGCAGCTTAGGTACTAGCGCTGAGCAGTTCTTC

J: TRBJ2-7
D: TRBD1
size: -
V: TRBV27
CDR3: CASSPGQEYYEQYF
DNA: TGTGCCAGCAGTCCTGGACAGGAGTACTACGAGCAGTACTTC

J: TRBJ2-1
D: -
size: many
V: TRBV6-1
CDR3: CASSELSVSYNEQFF
DNA: TGTGCCAGCAGTGAATTAAGCGTCTCCTACAATGAGCAGTTCTTC

J: TRBJ2-7
D: TRBD2
size: few
V: TRBV7-9
CDR3: CASSLASGRAYEQYF
DNA: TGTGCCAGCAGCTTAGCTAGCGGGAGGGCCTACGAGCAGTACTTC

J: TRBJ1-4
D: -
size: -
V: TRBV6-1
CDR3: CASSSLIATNEKLFF
DNA: TGTGCCAGCAGCTCACTAATTGCAACTAATGAAAAACTGTTTTTT

J: TRBJ2-2
D: -
size: -
V: TRBV5-5
CDR3: CASSLWGYTGELFF
DNA: TGTGCCAGCAGCTTGTGGGGATACACCGGGGAGCTGTTTTTT

J: TRBJ1-4
D: -
size: many
V: TRBV7-6
CDR3: CASVWGELFF
DNA: TGTGCCAGCGTTTGGGGAGAACTGTTTTTT

J: TRBJ1-3
D: -
size: many
V: TRBV6-1
CDR3: CASTKGLSSGNTIYF
DNA: TGTGCCAGCACCAAAGGACTGAGCTCTGGAAACACCATATATTTT

J: TRBJ2-5
D: TRBD2
size: -
V: TRBV29-1
CDR3: CSVGFGLAGGKETQYF
DNA: TGCAGCGTTGGATTCGGACTAGCGGGAGGAAAAGAGACCCAGTACTTC

J: TRBJ2-7
D: -
size: -
V: TRBV3-1
CDR3: CASSQEGRGFRDEQYF
DNA: TGTGCCAGCAGCCAAGAGGGTAGGGGGTTTAGGGACGAGCAGTACTTC

J: TRBJ2-7
D: -
size: -
V: TRBV14
CDR3: CASSPDDSYEQYF
DNA: TGTGCCAGCAGCCCCGACGACTCCTACGAGCAGTACTTC

J: TRBJ1-2
D: -
size: -
V: TRBV6-5
CDR3: CASSLERGIYGYTF
DNA: TGTGCCAGCAGTTTGGAACGAGGAATCTATGGCTACACCTTC

J: TRBJ1-2
D: -
size: -
V: TRBV12-3/TRBV12-4
CDR3: CASSSQRFYGYTF
DNA: TGTGCCAGCAGTTCTCAAAGGTTCTATGGCTACACCTTC

J: TRBJ1-1
D: TRBD1
size: -
V: TRBV6-5
CDR3: CASLPNPRGSTEAFF
DNA: TGTGCCAGCCTCCCCAACCCCAGGGGGAGCACTGAAGCTTTCTTT

J: TRBJ2-7
D: TRBD2
size: few
V: TRBV6-6
CDR3: CASRYGLARVHEQYF
DNA: TGTGCCAGCAGATACGGACTAGCGCGAGTCCACGAGCAGTACTTC

J: TRBJ1-2
D: -
size: medium-sized
V: TRBV20-1
CDR3: CSADTVNYGYTF
DNA: TGCAGTGCTGATACAGTTAACTATGGCTACACCTTC

J: TRBJ2-2
D: -
size: -
V: TRBV2
CDR3: CASSELTEYRPGELFF
DNA: TGTGCCAGCAGTGAACTGACGGAATACAGGCCCGGGGAGCTGTTTTTT

J: TRBJ2-7
D: -
size: -
V: TRBV29-1
CDR3: CSVEGERSSYEQYF
DNA: TGCAGCGTTGAAGGGGAAAGGAGCTCCTACGAGCAGTACTTC

J: TRBJ1-6
D: -
size: medium-sized
V: TRBV12-3/TRBV12-4
CDR3: CASSPGYNSPLHF
DNA: TGTGCCAGCAGCCCAGGGTATAATTCACCCCTCCACTTT

J: TRBJ1-6
D: -
size: medium-sized
V: TRBV20-1
CDR3: CSAPGDLPNSPLHF
DNA: TGCAGTGCTCCCGGGGACTTACCGAATTCACCCCTCCACTTT

J: TRBJ1-2
D: TRBD1
size: few
V: TRBV18
CDR3: CASSPQPPGQLNYGYTF
DNA: TGTGCCAGCTCACCACAGCCCCCGGGACAGCTGAACTATGGCTACACCTTC

J: TRBJ1-5
D: -
size: few
V: TRBV4-1
CDR3: CASSLLEVGNQPQHF
DNA: TGCGCCAGCAGCCTCCTCGAGGTGGGCAATCAGCCCCAGCATTTT

J: TRBJ2-1
D: -
size: many
V: TRBV18
CDR3: CASSPIASHNEQFF
DNA: TGTGCCAGCTCACCAATAGCTAGCCATAATGAGCAGTTCTTC

J: TRBJ2-7
D: -
size: -
V: TRBV6-5
CDR3: CASSFSGRDEQYF
DNA: TGTGCCAGCAGTTTTTCAGGCCGGGACGAGCAGTACTTC